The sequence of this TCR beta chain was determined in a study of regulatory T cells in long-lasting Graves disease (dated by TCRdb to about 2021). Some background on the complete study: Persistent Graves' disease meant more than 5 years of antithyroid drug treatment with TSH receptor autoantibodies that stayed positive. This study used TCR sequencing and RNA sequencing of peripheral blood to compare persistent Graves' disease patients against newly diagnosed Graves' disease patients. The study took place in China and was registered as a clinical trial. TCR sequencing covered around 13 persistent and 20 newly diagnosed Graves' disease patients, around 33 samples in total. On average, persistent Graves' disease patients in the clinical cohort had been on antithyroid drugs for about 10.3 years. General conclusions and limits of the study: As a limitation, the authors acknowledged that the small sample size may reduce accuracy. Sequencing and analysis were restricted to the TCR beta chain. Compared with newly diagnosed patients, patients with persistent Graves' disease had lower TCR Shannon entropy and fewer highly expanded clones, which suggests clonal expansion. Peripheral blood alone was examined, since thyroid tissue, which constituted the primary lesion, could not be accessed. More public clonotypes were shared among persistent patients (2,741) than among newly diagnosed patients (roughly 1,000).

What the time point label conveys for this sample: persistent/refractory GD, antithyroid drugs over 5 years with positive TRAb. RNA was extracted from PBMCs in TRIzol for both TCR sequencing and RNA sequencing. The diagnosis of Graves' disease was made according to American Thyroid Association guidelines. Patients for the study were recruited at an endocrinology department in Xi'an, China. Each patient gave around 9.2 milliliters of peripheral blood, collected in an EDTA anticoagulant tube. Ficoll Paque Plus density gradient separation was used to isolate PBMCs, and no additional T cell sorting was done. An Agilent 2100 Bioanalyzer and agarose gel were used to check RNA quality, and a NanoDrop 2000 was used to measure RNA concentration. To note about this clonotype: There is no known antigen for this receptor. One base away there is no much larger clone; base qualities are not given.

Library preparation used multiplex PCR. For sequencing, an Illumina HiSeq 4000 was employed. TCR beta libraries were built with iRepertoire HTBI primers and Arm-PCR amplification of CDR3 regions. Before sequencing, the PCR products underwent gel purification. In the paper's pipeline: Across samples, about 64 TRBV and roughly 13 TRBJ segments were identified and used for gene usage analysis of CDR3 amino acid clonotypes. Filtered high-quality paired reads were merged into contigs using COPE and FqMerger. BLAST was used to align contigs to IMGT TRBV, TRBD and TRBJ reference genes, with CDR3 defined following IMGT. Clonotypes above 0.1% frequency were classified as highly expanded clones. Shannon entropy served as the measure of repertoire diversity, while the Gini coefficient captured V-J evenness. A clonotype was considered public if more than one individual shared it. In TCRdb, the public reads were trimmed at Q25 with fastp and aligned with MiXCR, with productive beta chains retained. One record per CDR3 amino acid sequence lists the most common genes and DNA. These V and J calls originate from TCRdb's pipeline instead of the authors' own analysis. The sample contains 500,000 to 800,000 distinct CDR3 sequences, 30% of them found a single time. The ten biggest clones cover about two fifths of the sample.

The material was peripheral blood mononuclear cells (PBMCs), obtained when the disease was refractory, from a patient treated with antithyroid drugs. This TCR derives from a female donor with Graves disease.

The CDR3 loop reads CASSNPRDPTHFINTGELFF. In nucleotides, the sequence is TGTGCCAGCAGTAACCCCCGGGACCCTACACATTTTATCAACACCGGGGAGCTGTTTTTT. Rearrangement joined TRBV6-2 or TRBV6-3 to TRBJ2-2, with the D segment possibly TRBD1 or TRBD2, each aligning over 5 bases. The germline V gene encodes CDR1 MNHEY and CDR2 SVGEGT. V drops 5 bases and J drops 2 bases, leaving 27 bases in between. The CDR3 measures 20 amino acids from cysteine to phenylalanine. The read is trimmed to its CDR3 DNA, 60 bases read in frame from base 1.